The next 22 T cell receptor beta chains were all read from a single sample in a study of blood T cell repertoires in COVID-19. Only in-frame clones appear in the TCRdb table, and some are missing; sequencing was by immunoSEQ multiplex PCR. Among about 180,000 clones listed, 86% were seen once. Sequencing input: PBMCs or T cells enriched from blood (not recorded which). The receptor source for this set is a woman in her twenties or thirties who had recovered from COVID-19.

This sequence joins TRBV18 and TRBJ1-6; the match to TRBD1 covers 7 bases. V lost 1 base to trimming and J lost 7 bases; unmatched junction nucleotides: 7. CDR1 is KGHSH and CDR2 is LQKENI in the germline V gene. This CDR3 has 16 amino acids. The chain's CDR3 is CASSPRETGFNSPLHF. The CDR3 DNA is TGTGCCAGCTCACCACGGGAGACAGGGTTCAATTCACCCCTCCACTTT.

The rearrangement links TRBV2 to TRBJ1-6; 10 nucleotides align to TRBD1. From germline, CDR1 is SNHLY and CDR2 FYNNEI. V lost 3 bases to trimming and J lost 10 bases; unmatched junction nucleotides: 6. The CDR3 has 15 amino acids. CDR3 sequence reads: CASSEFGTGASPLHF. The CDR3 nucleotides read TGTGCCAGCAGTGAGTTCGGGACAGGGGCCTCACCCCTCCACTTT.

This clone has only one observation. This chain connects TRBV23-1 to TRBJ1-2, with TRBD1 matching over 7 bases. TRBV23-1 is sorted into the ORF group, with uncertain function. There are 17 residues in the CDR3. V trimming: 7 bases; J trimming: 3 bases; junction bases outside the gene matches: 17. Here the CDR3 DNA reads TGCGCCAGCACCCCGGATGAGGGACAGCCTCCCGACTATGGCTACACCTTC. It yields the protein CASTPDEGQPPDYGYTF.

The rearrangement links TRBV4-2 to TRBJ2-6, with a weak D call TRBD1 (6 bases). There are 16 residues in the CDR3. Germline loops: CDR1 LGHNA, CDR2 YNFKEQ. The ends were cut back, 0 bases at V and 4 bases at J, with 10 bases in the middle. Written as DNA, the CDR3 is TGTGCCAGCAGCCAAGATTCAGGGGACGGGGCCAACGTCCTGACTTTC. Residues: CASSQDSGDGANVLTF.

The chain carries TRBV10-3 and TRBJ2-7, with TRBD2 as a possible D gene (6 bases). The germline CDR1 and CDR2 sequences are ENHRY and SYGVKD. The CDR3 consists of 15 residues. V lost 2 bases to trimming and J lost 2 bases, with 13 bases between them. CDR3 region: CAISERREKAYEQYF. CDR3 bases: TGTGCCATCAGTGAGAGGAGGGAAAAGGCCTACGAGCAGTACTTC.

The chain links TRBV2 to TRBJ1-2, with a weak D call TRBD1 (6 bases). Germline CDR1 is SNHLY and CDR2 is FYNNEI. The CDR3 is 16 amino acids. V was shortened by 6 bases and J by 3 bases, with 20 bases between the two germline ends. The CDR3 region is CASRASMGAQDYGYTF. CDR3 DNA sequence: TGTGCCAGCAGGGCCTCTATGGGGGCGCAAGACTATGGCTACACCTTC.

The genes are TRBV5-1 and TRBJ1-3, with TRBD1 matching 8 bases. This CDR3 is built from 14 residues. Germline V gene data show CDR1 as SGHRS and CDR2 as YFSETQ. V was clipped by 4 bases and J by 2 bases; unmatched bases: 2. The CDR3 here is CASSLTGAGNTIYF. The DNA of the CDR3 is TGCGCCAGCAGCCTGACAGGGGCTGGAAACACCATATATTTT.

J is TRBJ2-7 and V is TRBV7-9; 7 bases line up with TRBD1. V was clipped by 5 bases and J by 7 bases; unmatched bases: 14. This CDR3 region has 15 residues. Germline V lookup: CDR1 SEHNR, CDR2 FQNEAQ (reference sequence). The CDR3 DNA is TGTGCCAGCAGCCCAAAGACAGGGCCCTCGGGGGAGCAGTACTTC. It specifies CASSPKTGPSGEQYF.

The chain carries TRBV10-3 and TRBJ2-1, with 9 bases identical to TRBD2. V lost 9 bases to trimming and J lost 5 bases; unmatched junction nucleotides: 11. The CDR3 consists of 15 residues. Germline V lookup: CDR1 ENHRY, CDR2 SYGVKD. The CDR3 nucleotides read TGTGCCATAACCAGGGAACTAGCGGGTGACAATGAGCAGTTCTTC. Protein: CAITRELAGDNEQFF.

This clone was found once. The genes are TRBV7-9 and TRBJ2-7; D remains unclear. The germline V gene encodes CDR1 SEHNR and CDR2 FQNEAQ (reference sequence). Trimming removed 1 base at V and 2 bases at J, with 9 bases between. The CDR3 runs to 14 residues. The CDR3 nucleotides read TGTGCCAGCAGCTTAGAAGCCATAACCTACGAGCAGTACTTC. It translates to CASSLEAITYEQYF.

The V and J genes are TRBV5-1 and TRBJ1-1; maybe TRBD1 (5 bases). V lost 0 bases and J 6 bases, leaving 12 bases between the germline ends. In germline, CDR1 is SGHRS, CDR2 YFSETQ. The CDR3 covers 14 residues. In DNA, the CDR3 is TGCGCCAGCAGCTTGGCCGTAGGGGTTTCTGAAGCTTTCTTT. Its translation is CASSLAVGVSEAFF.

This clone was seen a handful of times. This CDR3 reads CASSSTGSSGANVLTF. The CDR3 DNA reads TGTGCCAGCAGTTCAACAGGGAGCTCTGGGGCCAACGTCCTGACTTTC. This chain uses TRBV6-6 with TRBJ2-6; perhaps TRBD1 as D (6 bases). V dropped 4 bases and J dropped 0 bases, with 10 bases sitting between them. CDR1 MNHNY and CDR2 SVGAGI come from the germline V gene (reference sequence). The CDR3 has 16 amino acids.

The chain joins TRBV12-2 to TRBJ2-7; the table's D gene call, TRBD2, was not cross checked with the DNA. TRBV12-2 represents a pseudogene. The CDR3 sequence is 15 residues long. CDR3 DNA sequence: TGTGCAAGTCGCTTGTCTAGGGGGAGGGCCCACGAGCAGTACTTC. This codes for CASRLSRGRAHEQYF.

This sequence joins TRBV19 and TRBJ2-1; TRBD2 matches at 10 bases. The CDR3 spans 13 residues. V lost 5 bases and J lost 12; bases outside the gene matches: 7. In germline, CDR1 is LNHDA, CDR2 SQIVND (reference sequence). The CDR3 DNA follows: TGTGCCAGTAGTGCCGCCGCTAGCGGGGGGCAGTTCTTC. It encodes CASSAAASGGQFF.

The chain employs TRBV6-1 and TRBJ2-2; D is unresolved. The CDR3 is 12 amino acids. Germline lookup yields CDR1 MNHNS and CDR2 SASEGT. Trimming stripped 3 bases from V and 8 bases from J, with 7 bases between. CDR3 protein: CASSESLGELFF. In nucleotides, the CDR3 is TGTGCCAGCAGTGAGAGCTTGGGGGAGCTGTTTTTT.

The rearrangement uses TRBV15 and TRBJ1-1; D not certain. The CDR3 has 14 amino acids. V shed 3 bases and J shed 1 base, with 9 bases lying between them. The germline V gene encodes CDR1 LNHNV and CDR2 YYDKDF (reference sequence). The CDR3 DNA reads TGTGCCACCAGCAGGACGACGGGGAACACTGAAGCTTTCTTT. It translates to CATSRTTGNTEAFF. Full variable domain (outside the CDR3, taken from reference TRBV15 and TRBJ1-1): DAMVIQNPRYQVTQFGKPVTLSCSQTLNHNVMYWYQQKSSQAPKLLFHYYDKDFNNEADTPDNFQSRRPNTSFCFLDIRSPGLGDTAMYLCATSRTTGNTEAFFGQGTRLTVV.

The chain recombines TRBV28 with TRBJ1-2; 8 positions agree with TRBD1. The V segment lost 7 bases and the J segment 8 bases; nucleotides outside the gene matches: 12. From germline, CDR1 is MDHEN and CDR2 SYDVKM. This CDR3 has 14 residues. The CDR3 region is CASKWQGAREGYTF. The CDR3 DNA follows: TGTGCCAGCAAGTGGCAGGGGGCGCGGGAGGGCTACACCTTC.

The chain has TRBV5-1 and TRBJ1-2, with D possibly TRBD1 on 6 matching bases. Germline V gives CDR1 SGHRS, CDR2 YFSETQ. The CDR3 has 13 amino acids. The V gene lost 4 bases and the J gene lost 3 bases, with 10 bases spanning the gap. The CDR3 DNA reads TGCGCCAGCAGCATATGGACAGACTATGGCTACACCTTC. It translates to CASSIWTDYGYTF.

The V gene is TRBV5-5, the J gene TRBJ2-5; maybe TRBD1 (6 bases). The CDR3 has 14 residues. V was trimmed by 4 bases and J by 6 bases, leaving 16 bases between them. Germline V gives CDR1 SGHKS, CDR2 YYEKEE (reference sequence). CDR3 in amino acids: CASSTWTDLKTQYF. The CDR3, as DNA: TGTGCCAGCAGCACGTGGACAGATTTGAAGACCCAGTACTTC. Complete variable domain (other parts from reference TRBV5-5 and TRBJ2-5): DAGVTQSPTHLIKTRGQQVTLRCSPISGHKSVSWYQQVLGQGPQFIFQYYEKEERGRGNFPDRFSARQFPNYSSELNVNALLLGDSALYLCASSTWTDLKTQYFGPGTRLLVL.

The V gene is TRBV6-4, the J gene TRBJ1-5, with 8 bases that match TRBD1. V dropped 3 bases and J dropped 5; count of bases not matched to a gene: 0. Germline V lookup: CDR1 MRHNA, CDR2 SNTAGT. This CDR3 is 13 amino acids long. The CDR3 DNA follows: TGTGCCAGCAGTGAACAGGGGGATCAGCCCCAGCATTTT. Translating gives CASSEQGDQPQHF.

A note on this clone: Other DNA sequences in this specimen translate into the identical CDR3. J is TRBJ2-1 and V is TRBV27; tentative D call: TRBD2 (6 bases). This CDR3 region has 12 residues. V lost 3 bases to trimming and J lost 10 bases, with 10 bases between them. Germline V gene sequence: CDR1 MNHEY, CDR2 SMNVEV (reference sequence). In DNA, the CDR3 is TGTGCCAGCAGTTTCGGGGGTGGGGAGCAGTTCTTC. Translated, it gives CASSFGGGEQFF.

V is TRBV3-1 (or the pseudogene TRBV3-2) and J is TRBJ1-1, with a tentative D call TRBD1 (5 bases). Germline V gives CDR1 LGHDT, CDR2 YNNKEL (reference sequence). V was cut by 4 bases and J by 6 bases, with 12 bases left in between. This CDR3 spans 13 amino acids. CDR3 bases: TGTGCCAGCAGCCCCCCAGGGATCGCTGAAGCTTTCTTT. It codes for CASSPPGIAEAFF.